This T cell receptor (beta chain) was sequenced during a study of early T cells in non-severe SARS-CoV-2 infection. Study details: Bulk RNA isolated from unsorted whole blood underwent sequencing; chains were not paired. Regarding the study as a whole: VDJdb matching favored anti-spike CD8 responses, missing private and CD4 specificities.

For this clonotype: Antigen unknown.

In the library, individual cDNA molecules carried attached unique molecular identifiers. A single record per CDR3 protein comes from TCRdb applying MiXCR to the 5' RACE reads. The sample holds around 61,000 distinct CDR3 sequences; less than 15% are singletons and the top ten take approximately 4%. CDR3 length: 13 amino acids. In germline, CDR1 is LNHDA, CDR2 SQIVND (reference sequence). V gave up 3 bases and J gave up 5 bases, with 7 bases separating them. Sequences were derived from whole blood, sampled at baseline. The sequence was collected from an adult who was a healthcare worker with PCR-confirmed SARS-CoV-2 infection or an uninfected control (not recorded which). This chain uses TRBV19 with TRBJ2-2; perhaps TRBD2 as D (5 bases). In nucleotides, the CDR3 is TGTGCCAGTAGTATGAGGAGGACCGGGGAGCTGTTTTTT. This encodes CASSMRRTGELFF.